Here is one T cell receptor (beta chain) with its context. Two negative PCRs, clearance, or symptom resolution characterized the recovered Cohort 3 donors. These data come from a study of blood T cell repertoires in COVID-19. Study in general: Acute and convalescent COVID-19 samples came from the United States, Italy and Spain.

The CDR3 extends over 15 amino acids. Germline V gives CDR1 SNHLY, CDR2 FYNNEI. The ends lost 6 bases at V and 1 base at J; junction bases unmatched: 2. Per the study methods: Amplification of reference gene primers was used by the study to estimate nucleated cell counts. This table comes from immunoSEQ multiplex PCR, and its TCRdb copy is limited to in-frame clones, with some not included. V, J and clone size derive from that table, while D and trimming were established from the DNA sequence. Here the sample spans roughly 300,000 clones, approximately 92% being singletons. This sequence originates from a woman in her twenties or thirties who had recovered from COVID-19. The rearrangement links TRBV2 to TRBJ2-6, with 8 bases aligning to TRBD1. The sequencing input was PBMCs or T cells enriched from blood (not recorded which). The chain's CDR3 is CASRGQVSGANVLTF. The CDR3 DNA reads as TGTGCCAGCAGGGGACAGGTTTCTGGGGCCAACGTCCTGACTTTC.